This T cell receptor (beta chain) was captured in a study of technical replicates of blood from a handful of donors. Between the trimmed V and J ends, which lost 4 bases and 0 bases, there was a span of 7 bases. Germline CDR1 reads MNHNS; CDR2 reads SASEGT. This CDR3 is built from 14 residues. Profiled with immunoSEQ multiplex PCR; TCRdb holds only in-frame clones, not every one. The sample lists around 50,000 clones, 92% seen once, with approximately 3.9% in the top ten. Sequenced input: PBMCs. The clonotype was recovered from a human donor in good health. Some clones in this sample may be carry-over from other donors' samples. J is TRBJ1-5 and V is TRBV6-1; D is undetermined. The CDR3 sequence: CASSGASSNQPQHF. Written as DNA, the CDR3 is TGTGCCAGCAGTGGGGCGTCTAGCAATCAGCCCCAGCATTTT.